What follows is one TCR beta chain and its context. The data were taken from a study of cytotoxic CD8 clonotypes in ibrutinib-treated CLL. Method: immunoSEQ multiplex PCR; TCRdb's copy keeps in-frame clones and lacks some. The profile shows some 140,000 clones, about 80% of them singletons. The CDR3 has 15 residues. Germline-derived CDR1 and CDR2 are SGHRS and YFSETQ. Deletions cut 2 bases from V and 0 bases from J, with 10 bases between. The material was PBMCs, obtained after 12 months of ibrutinib treatment. The chain carries TRBV5-1 and TRBJ2-3; D unresolved. This receptor was taken from a human donor with chronic lymphocytic leukemia. The CDR3 reads CASSFLDTSTDTQYF. DNA of the CDR3: TGCGCCAGCAGCTTTTTAGATACTAGCACAGATACGCAGTATTTT.